These T cell receptor beta chains were read from a single sample in a study of cytomegalovirus exposure and HLA in healthy donors. Assay: immunoSEQ multiplex PCR; the TCRdb copy retains only in-frame clones and omits some. In the table there are about 200,000 clones, roughly three quarters of which are singletons. The material sequenced was PBMCs. All receptors come from a middle-aged man in good health and CMV-seronegative. Each CDR3 is given without its conserved first and last residue.

J gene: TRBJ2-1; V gene: TRBV7-3; CDR3 protein: ASSPNPGLAGLSSYNEQF
J gene: TRBJ1-4; V gene: TRBV28; CDR3 protein: ATLRAGGGEKLF
J gene: TRBJ1-4; V gene: TRBV6-4; CDR3 protein: ARTTGNEKLF
J gene: TRBJ2-2; V gene: TRBV9; CDR3 protein: ASSVRWREGNTGELF
J gene: TRBJ2-4; V gene: TRBV11-2; CDR3 protein: ASSLFGFAGDVIQY
J gene: TRBJ1-2; V gene: TRBV29-1; CDR3 protein: SVEPQGLSGYT
J gene: TRBJ2-3; V gene: TRBV2; CDR3 protein: ASSVQGTSTDTQY
J gene: TRBJ2-2; V gene: TRBV18; CDR3 protein: ASSPLGTTGELF
J gene: TRBJ2-7; V gene: TRBV18; CDR3 protein: ASSRQGAYEQY
J gene: TRBJ2-7; V gene: TRBV27; CDR3 protein: ASSLSSGIREQY
J gene: TRBJ2-5; V gene: TRBV7-3; CDR3 protein: ASSLAGGQETQY
J gene: TRBJ2-7; V gene: TRBV29-1; CDR3 protein: SVEGGGVYEQY
J gene: TRBJ1-1; V gene: TRBV18; CDR3 protein: ASSPHRSLIAEAF
J gene: TRBJ2-7; V gene: TRBV2; CDR3 protein: ASRGEVYEQY
J gene: TRBJ1-5; V gene: TRBV30; CDR3 protein: AWDRDNQPQH
J gene: TRBJ1-2; V gene: TRBV27; CDR3 protein: ASSFDRGPIYGYT
J gene: TRBJ2-1; V gene: TRBV4-1; CDR3 protein: ASSPTLAGAYNEQF
J gene: TRBJ2-7; V gene: TRBV2; CDR3 protein: ASSETEVSYEQY
J gene: TRBJ2-7; V gene: TRBV5-6; CDR3 protein: ASFSGQGFNEQY
J gene: TRBJ1-5; V gene: TRBV28; CDR3 protein: ASSLVSGLNQPQH
J gene: TRBJ1-5; V gene: TRBV28; CDR3 protein: ASSGQQNQPQH
J gene: TRBJ2-5; V gene: TRBV19; CDR3 protein: ASRGQGRGVTQY
J gene: TRBJ2-7; V gene: TRBV11-2; CDR3 protein: ASSPSYEQY
J gene: NA; V gene: TRBV5-1; CDR3 protein: ASAPPSDEQY
J gene: TRBJ2-3; V gene: TRBV19; CDR3 protein: ASSVGTSFADTQY
J gene: TRBJ2-5; V gene: TRBV27; CDR3 protein: ASRSSRTSQETQY
J gene: TRBJ2-7; V gene: TRBV5-4; CDR3 protein: ASSPSAAWSYEQY
J gene: TRBJ2-5; V gene: TRBV18; CDR3 protein: ASSLWTSQETQY
J gene: TRBJ2-7; V gene: TRBV11-2; CDR3 protein: ASSLGEGIRQY
J gene: TRBJ2-2; V gene: TRBV27; CDR3 protein: ASTNQGGTGELF
J gene: TRBJ2-1; V gene: TRBV27; CDR3 protein: ASSLWASGRIGSNNEQF
J gene: TRBJ1-1; V gene: TRBV6-1; CDR3 protein: ASSWDRGQAF
J gene: TRBJ1-1; V gene: TRBV5-1; CDR3 protein: ASSLQGPNTEAF
J gene: TRBJ2-3; V gene: TRBV5-1; CDR3 protein: ASSILAGGGTDTQY
J gene: TRBJ1-5; V gene: TRBV28; CDR3 protein: ATLRDGSQPQH
J gene: TRBJ1-5; V gene: TRBV28; CDR3 protein: ASSSLTGYNQPQH
J gene: TRBJ1-1; V gene: TRBV5-6; CDR3 protein: ASSRAQGAFTEAF
J gene: TRBJ1-1; V gene: TRBV11-3; CDR3 protein: ASSPPGQGAKAF
J gene: TRBJ1-6; V gene: TRBV7-6; CDR3 protein: ASSLGSWRGNSPLH
J gene: TRBJ1-6; V gene: TRBV28; CDR3 protein: ASSLAQSPLH
J gene: TRBJ2-1; V gene: TRBV25-1; CDR3 protein: APEQGCNEQF
J gene: TRBJ2-3; V gene: TRBV6-6; CDR3 protein: ASSYTAGQGRKTQY
J gene: TRBJ2-1; V gene: TRBV30; CDR3 protein: AWSGGKYNEQF
J gene: TRBJ2-2; V gene: TRBV18; CDR3 protein: ASSPGTGANTGELF
J gene: TRBJ2-1; V gene: TRBV27; CDR3 protein: ASSPGLATRYNEQF
J gene: TRBJ1-1; V gene: TRBV2; CDR3 protein: ASSEGPEAF
J gene: TRBJ2-7; V gene: TRBV2; CDR3 protein: ASSRTVYEQY
J gene: TRBJ2-1; V gene: TRBV6-5; CDR3 protein: ASSYSTSGSYEQF
J gene: TRBJ2-1; V gene: TRBV19; CDR3 protein: ASSIDRVTNEQF
J gene: TRBJ2-1; V gene: TRBV2; CDR3 protein: ASSRLLAGGQNEQF
J gene: TRBJ2-2; V gene: TRBV5-1; CDR3 protein: ASSLRTSGRIGLTGELF
J gene: TRBJ2-7; V gene: TRBV7-6; CDR3 protein: ASSLGGLAESFHEQY
J gene: TRBJ1-1; V gene: TRBV5-4; CDR3 protein: ASSHSTTANTEAF